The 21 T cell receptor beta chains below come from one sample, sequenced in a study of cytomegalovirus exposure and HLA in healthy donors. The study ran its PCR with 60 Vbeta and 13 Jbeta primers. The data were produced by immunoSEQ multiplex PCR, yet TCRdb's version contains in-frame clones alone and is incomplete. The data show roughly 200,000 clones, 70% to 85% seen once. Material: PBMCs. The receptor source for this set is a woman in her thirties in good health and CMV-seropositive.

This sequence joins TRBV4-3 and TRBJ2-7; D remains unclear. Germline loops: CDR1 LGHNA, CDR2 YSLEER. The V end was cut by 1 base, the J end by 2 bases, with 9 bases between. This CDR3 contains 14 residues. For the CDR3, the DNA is TGCGCCAGCAGCCAAGGGGCCACTGCCTACGAGCAGTACTTC. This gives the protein CASSQGATAYEQYF.

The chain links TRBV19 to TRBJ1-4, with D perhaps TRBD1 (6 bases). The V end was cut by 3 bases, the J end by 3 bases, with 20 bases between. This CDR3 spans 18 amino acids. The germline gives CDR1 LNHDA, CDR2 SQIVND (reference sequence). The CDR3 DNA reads TGTGCCAGTAGTATCCCATCGGCGAGAACAGGGTCTAATGAAAAACTGTTTTTT. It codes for CASSIPSARTGSNEKLFF. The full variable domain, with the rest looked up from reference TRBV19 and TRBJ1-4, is DGGITQSPKYLFRKEGQNVTLSCEQNLNHDAMYWYRQDPGQGLRLIYYSQIVNDFQKGDIAEGYSVSREKKESFPLTVTSAQKNPTAFYLCASSIPSARTGSNEKLFFGSGTQLSVL.

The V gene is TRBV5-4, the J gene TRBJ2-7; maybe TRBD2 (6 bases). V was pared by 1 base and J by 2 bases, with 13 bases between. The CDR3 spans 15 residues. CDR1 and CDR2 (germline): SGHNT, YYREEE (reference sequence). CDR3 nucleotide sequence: TGTGCCAGCAGCTTGAACGTGGGAGGCCCCTACGAGCAGTACTTC. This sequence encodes CASSLNVGGPYEQYF.

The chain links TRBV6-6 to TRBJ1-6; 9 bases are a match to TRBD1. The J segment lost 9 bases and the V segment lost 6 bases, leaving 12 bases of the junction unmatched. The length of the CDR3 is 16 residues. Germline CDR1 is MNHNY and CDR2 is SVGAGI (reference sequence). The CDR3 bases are TGTGCCAGCAGACCACCGGGACAGGGATTGGGTTCACCCCTCCACTTT. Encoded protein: CASRPPGQGLGSPLHF.

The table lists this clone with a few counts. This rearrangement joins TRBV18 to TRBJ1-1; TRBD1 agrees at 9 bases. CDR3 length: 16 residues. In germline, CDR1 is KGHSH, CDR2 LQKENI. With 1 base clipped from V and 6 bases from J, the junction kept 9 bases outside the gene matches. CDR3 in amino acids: CASSPRDRESRSEAFF. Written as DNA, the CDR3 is TGTGCCAGCTCACCACGGGACAGGGAAAGTAGGTCTGAAGCTTTCTTT.

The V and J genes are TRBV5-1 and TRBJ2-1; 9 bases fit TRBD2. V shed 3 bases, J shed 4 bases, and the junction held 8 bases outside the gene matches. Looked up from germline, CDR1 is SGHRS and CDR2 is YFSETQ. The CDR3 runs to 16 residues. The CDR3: CASSSQTSGTYNEQFF. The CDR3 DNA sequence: TGCGCCAGCAGCTCCCAGACTAGCGGAACTTACAATGAGCAGTTCTTC. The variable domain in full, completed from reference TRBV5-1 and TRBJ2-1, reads KAGVTQTPRYLIKTRGQQVTLSCSPISGHRSVSWYQQTPGQGLQFLFEYFSETQRNKGNFPGRFSGRQFSNSRSEMNVSTLELGDSALYLCASSSQTSGTYNEQFFGPGTRLTVL.

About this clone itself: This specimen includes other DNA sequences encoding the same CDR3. The CDR3 reads CASSFGGTGELFF. The CDR3 DNA reads TGTGCCAGCAGTTTTGGGGGGACCGGGGAGCTGTTTTTT. The chain is built from TRBV27 and TRBJ2-2, with D perhaps matching TRBD2 (6 bases). The CDR3 has 13 residues. The V and J ends lost 3 bases and 5 bases respectively, with 7 bases between them. In germline, CDR1 is MNHEY, CDR2 SMNVEV (reference sequence).

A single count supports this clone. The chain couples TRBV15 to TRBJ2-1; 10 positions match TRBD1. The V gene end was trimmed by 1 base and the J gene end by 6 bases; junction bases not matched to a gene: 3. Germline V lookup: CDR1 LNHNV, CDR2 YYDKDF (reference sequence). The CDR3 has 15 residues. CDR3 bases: TGTGCCACCAGCAGAGCTGGGACAGGGGCCAATGAGCAGTTCTTC. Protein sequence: CATSRAGTGANEQFF.

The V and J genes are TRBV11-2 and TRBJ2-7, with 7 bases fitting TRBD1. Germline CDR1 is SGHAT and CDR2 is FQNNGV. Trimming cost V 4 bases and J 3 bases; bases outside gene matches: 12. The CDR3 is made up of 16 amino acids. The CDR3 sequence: CASSSLTGTAYYEQYF. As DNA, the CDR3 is TGTGCCAGCAGCTCGCTGACCGGGACAGCCTACTACGAGCAGTACTTC.

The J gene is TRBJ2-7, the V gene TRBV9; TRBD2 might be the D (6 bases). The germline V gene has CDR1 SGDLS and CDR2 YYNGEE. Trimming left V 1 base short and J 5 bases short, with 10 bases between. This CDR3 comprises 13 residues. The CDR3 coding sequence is TGTGCCAGCAGCGTATTAGGAGGGGACGAGCAGTACTTC. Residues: CASSVLGGDEQYF.

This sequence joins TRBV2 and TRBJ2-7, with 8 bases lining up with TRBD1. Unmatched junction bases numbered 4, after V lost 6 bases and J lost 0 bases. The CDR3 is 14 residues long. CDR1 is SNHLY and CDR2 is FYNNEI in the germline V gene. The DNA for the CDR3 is TGTGCCAGCAGGGGACAGGCGAGCTCCTACGAGCAGTACTTC. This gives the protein CASRGQASSYEQYF.

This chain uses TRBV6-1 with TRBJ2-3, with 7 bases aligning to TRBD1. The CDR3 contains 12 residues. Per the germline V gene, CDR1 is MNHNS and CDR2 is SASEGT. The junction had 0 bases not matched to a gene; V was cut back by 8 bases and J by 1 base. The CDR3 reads CASGQGTDTQYF. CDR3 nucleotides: TGTGCCAGCGGACAGGGCACAGATACGCAGTATTTT.

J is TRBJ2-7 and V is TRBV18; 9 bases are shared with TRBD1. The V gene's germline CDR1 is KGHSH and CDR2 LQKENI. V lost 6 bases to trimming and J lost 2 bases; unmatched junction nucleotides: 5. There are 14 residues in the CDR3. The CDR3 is CASSRTGEAYEQYF. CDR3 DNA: TGTGCCAGCTCCCGGACAGGGGAAGCCTACGAGCAGTACTTC.

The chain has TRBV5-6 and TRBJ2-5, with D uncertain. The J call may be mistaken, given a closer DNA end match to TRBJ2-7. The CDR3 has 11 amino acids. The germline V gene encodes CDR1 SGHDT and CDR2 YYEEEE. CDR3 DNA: TGTGCCAGCAGCTTGGAACGCGAGCAGTACTTC. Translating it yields CASSLEREQYF.

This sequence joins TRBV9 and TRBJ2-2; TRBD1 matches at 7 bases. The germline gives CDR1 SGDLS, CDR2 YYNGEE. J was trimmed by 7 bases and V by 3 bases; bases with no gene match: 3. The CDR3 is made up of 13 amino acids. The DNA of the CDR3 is TGTGCCAGCAGCGGAGGGGACAGCGGGGAGCTGTTTTTT. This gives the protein CASSGGDSGELFF.

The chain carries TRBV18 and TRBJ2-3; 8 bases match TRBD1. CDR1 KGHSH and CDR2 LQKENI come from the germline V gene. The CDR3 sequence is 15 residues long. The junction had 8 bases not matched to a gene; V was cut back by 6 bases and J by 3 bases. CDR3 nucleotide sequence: TGTGCCAGCTCCCTGGACAGGGATCTGACAGATACGCAGTATTTT. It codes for CASSLDRDLTDTQYF.

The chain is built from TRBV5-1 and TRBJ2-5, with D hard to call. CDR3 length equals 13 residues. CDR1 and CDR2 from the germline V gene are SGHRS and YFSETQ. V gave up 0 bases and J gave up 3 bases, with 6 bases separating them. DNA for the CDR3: TGCGCCAGCAGCTTGGGAACTAAAGAGACCCAGTACTTC. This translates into CASSLGTKETQYF. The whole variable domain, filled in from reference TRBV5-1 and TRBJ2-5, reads KAGVTQTPRYLIKTRGQQVTLSCSPISGHRSVSWYQQTPGQGLQFLFEYFSETQRNKGNFPGRFSGRQFSNSRSEMNVSTLELGDSALYLCASSLGTKETQYFGPGTRLLVL.

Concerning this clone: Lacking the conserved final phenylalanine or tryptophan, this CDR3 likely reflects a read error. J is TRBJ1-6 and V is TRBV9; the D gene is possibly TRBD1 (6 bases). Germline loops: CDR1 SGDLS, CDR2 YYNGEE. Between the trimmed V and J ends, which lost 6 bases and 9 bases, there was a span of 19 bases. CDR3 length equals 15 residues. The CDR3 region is CASNPYGRGSSPLHL. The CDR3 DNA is TGTGCCAGCAACCCTTATGGCAGGGGTAGTTCACCCCTCCACCTT.

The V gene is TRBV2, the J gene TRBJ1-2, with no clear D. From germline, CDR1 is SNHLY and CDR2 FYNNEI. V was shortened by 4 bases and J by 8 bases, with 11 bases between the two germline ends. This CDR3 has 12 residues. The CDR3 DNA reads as TGTGCCAGCAGTGTATCGGGGTACGGCTACACCTTC. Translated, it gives CASSVSGYGYTF.

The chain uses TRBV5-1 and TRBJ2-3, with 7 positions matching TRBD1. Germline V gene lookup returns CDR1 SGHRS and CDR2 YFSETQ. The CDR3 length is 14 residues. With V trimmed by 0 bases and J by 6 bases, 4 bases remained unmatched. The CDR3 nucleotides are TGCGCCAGCAGCTTGGAAGGCAGGGGGGATACGCAGTATTTT. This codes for CASSLEGRGDTQYF. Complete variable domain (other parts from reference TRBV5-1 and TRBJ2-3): KAGVTQTPRYLIKTRGQQVTLSCSPISGHRSVSWYQQTPGQGLQFLFEYFSETQRNKGNFPGRFSGRQFSNSRSEMNVSTLELGDSALYLCASSLEGRGDTQYFGPGTRLTVL.

This CDR3 reads CASSLQSRSIYEQYF. CDR3 DNA: TGTGCCAGCTCACTCCAAAGCCGGTCGATATACGAGCAGTACTTC. The rearrangement links TRBV18 to TRBJ2-7; no firm D call. Germline assignment: CDR1 KGHSH and CDR2 LQKENI. The CDR3 is 15 amino acids. Trimming shortened V by 4 bases and J by 4 bases, and 17 bases separated the two germline ends.